The entry below gives a single T cell receptor beta chain sequence along with its context. This clone has more than one count but fewer than ten. Its antigen specificity is not known. No per-base quality is available; no much larger clone lies one base away. The CDR3 spans 11 residues, from the cysteine through the phenylalanine. Solely the CDR3 DNA is kept, with 33 bases framed from the first base. Sequences DFQATT (CDR1) and SNEGSKA (CDR2) are obtained from the germline V gene (reference sequence). V was cut back by 3 bases and J by 11 bases, leaving a gap of 13 bases between them. The sample comes from a study of intratumoral heterogeneity in liver cancer. Context from the whole study: Across the full roughly 14-patient cohort, most patients were male and a median age of around 64 years was recorded. To investigate intratumor heterogeneity, the study integrated RNA-seq, DNA sequencing, TCR-seq and SNP array data drawn from multiple regions of hepatocellular carcinoma specimens. The full cohort included more than 65 multiregional samples from around 14 HCC patients, consisting of 51 tumoral regions and 20 adjacent nontumoral regions. General findings and caveats noted by the study authors: A relatively low patient number and under-sampled tumor-infiltrating lymphocyte representation were acknowledged by the authors as limitations.

TCR beta chain CDR3 regions were sequenced from genomic DNA using the immunoSEQ assay. Rearranged VDJ segments were amplified with primers that anneal to V and J segments. The paper's processing steps were these. Clonality and richness metrics were computed with the ImmunoSeq Analyzer software. Differentially abundant clones between regions were identified using Fisher's exact test plus a beta-binomial method for added stringency. TCRdb stores this immuneACCESS table with in-frame sequences only. Part of the clones is absent; in the studies checked, under half of the shortfall reflects unresolved V genes, and no reason is known for the rest. V and J calls and clone size are as listed in that table; D and trimming were resolved from the DNA. In this sample the table shows some 20,000 clones, approximately 70% of which occur a single time. The biggest ten clones account for about 18% of the sample.

Early-stage hepatocellular carcinoma was present in all patients, and no therapy was administered to any patient before surgical resection. No macroscopic evidence of necrosis or hemorrhage was present in the sampled areas. Multiple regions from two patients underwent TCR sequencing (ImmunoSeq). Each frozen resection tissue sample was taken at least 1 cm away from every other sample. Samples with the label N were taken from nontumoral liver tissue next to the tumor. Genomic DNA was extracted from bulk tissue using the DNeasy blood and tissue kit. This chain is built from TRBV20-1 and TRBJ1-1, with no D gene named confidently. Material: tumor-adjacent normal tissue, obtained before any cancer treatment. The sequence was obtained from a woman aged 70 to 79 with hepatocellular carcinoma. In nucleotides, the sequence is TGCAGTGCTAGGGGTGGGAGCAGGGCTTTCTTT. Its protein reads: CSARGGSRAFF.